The sequence of this T cell receptor (beta chain) was determined in a study of cytomegalovirus exposure and HLA in healthy donors. Across the study: Earlier sequencing of about 200 million T cells yielded approximately 100 million unique TCR beta sequences.

Study-wide results and caveats: Across donors, sequencing depth was assumed by presence/absence analyses to be roughly uniform.

PCR amplification relied on 60 Vbeta primers (plus 13 Jbeta primers). Generated by immunoSEQ multiplex PCR, the TCRdb table keeps only in-frame clones and is missing some. The profile shows over 100,000 clones, around three quarters of them singletons. Germline CDR1 is SGHVT and CDR2 is SQSDAQ. This CDR3 has 17 residues. The trim removed 9 bases at V and 0 bases at J, leaving 9 bases unmatched. This clone was counted only a few times. Its specificity is not known. This receptor was identified in a woman aged 18-29 years in good health and CMV-seropositive. The sequenced material came from PBMCs. The chain uses TRBV7-4 and TRBJ2-1, with 12 nucleotides matching TRBD2. Here the CDR3 reads CARPGLAGPSSYNEQFF. The CDR3 DNA is TGTGCCAGACCGGGACTAGCGGGCCCCAGCTCCTACAATGAGCAGTTCTTC.